This T cell receptor beta chain was documented in a study of follicular helper T cells after annual influenza vaccination. Study-wide results and limits: Day 7 ICOS+CD38+ clones were most often found later in ICOS-CD38- cTfh cells. For non-cTfh compartments, undersampling could not be ruled out. ICOS+CD38+ cTfh clonality change tracked circulating plasmablast frequency change.

In regard to this clone: The antigen is undetermined.

The CDR3 consists of 13 residues. The V end was cut by 6 bases, the J end by 6 bases, with 11 bases between. The germline CDR1 and CDR2 sequences are SNHLY and FYNNEI. Sequencing of TCRB used Survey level resolution. Clones were sequenced by immunoSEQ multiplex PCR, and TCRdb holds only the in-frame ones, with some missing. This table has around 10,000 clones, roughly 86% appearing once. Described time point: 2014-2015 season, pre-vaccination. The sample was CXCR5- memory CD4+ T cells sorted from blood, taken on the day of influenza vaccination. The TCR comes from an adult who received the influenza vaccine. This chain uses TRBV2 with TRBJ2-2, with D possibly matching TRBD1 (6 bases). DNA of the CDR3: TGTGCCAGCAGGTATACAGGGTCCGGGGAGCTGTTTTTT. Amino acid sequence: CASRYTGSGELFF.